Listed below are T cell receptor beta chains from one sample, sequenced in a study of T cells in Graves' hyperthyroidism and ophthalmopathy. TCRdb reprocessed the multiplex PCR reads with MiXCR, giving one entry per CDR3 protein. The sample has roughly 290,000 distinct CDR3 sequences; less than 15% are singletons. The specimen sequenced was blood. Source of these receptors: a woman aged 25 to 45 with Graves' hyperthyroidism that later progressed to Graves' ophthalmopathy. The CDR3 runs from the conserved cysteine through the conserved F or W. The order of the fields is J gene, D gene, V gene, clone size, CDR3 DNA, CDR3 protein. A D gene is named only where the DNA matches it firmly. Rows may omit the clone size; those that give it use once, few, many or a size class.

J: TRBJ2-5; D: TRBD2; V: TRBV28; size: many; DNA: TGTGCCAGCAGTGGGACTAGCGGAAAAGAGACCCAGTACTTC; CDR3: CASSGTSGKETQYF
J: TRBJ1-1; D: NA; V: TRBV12-3/TRBV12-4; size: many; DNA: TGTGCCAGCAGCCTCTCCACTGAAGCTTTCTTT; CDR3: CASSLSTEAFF
J: TRBJ2-5; D: TRBD1; V: TRBV13; size: many; DNA: TGTGCCAGCAGCTACGGGACAGCTCAAGAGACCCAGTACTTC; CDR3: CASSYGTAQETQYF
J: TRBJ2-5; D: TRBD2; V: TRBV7-8; size: many; DNA: TGTGCCAGCAGCTTAGTAGGGACTAGCGCCTATCAAGAGACCCAGTACTTC; CDR3: CASSLVGTSAYQETQYF
J: TRBJ1-2; D: NA; V: TRBV19; size: few; DNA: TGTGCCAGTAGCAATACAGGACAAAAAGGCGGCTATGGCTACACCTTC; CDR3: CASSNTGQKGGYGYTF
J: TRBJ1-1; D: TRBD1; V: TRBV7-8; size: many; DNA: TGTGCCAGCAATCCGACAGGGTCAATAGCGACTGAAGCTTTCTTT; CDR3: CASNPTGSIATEAFF
J: TRBJ2-2; D: TRBD2; V: TRBV15; size: NA; DNA: TGTGCCACCAGCGGTAGACTAGCGGGCAACACCGGGGAGCTGTTTTTT; CDR3: CATSGRLAGNTGELFF
J: TRBJ2-1; D: NA; V: TRBV6-1; size: many; DNA: TGTGCCAGCAGTGACACCCAGCGGGTCAGCTCCTACAATGAGCAGTTCTTC; CDR3: CASSDTQRVSSYNEQFF
J: TRBJ1-1; D: NA; V: TRBV9; size: many; DNA: TGTGCCAGCAGCGTAGGTTCGACGGCTGCCTATGAAGCTTTCTTT; CDR3: CASSVGSTAAYEAFF
J: TRBJ2-3; D: TRBD2; V: TRBV4-1; size: NA; DNA: TGCGCCAGCAGCCAAAGTCTAGCAGCGGGAGGTTTTACGCAGTATTTT; CDR3: CASSQSLAAGGFTQYF
J: TRBJ2-5; D: TRBD1; V: TRBV28; size: NA; DNA: TGTGCCAGCAGTCGTACAGGGGGTTCGGAGACCCAGTACTTC; CDR3: CASSRTGGSETQYF
J: TRBJ2-7; D: NA; V: TRBV27; size: few; DNA: TGTGCCAGCAGTCCCCCCTCCAGTGAGCAGTACTTC; CDR3: CASSPPSSEQYF
J: TRBJ2-7; D: NA; V: TRBV28; size: many; DNA: TGTGCCACTGCTTCCGGCGGGACAACCTACGAGCAGTACTTC; CDR3: CATASGGTTYEQYF
J: TRBJ1-1; D: TRBD1; V: TRBV2; size: many; DNA: TGTGCCAGCACCCCCGCAGGGGGACGTACTGAAGCTTTCTTT; CDR3: CASTPAGGRTEAFF
J: TRBJ1-1; D: NA; V: TRBV7-2; size: many; DNA: TGTGCCAGCAGCTTTACGACAGGGAACACTGAAGCTTTCTTT; CDR3: CASSFTTGNTEAFF
J: TRBJ2-1; D: TRBD1; V: TRBV20-1; size: many; DNA: TGCAGTGCTAGAGTCCAGGGGGCGAGCTCCTACAATGAGCAGTTCTTC; CDR3: CSARVQGASSYNEQFF
J: TRBJ1-3; D: NA; V: TRBV15; size: many; DNA: TGTGCCACCAGCAGAGATCTTGGGTCTGGAAACACCATATATTTT; CDR3: CATSRDLGSGNTIYF
J: TRBJ1-4; D: TRBD1; V: TRBV7-9; size: NA; DNA: TGTGCATCAGGGAGTCTGATAGCGGGACAGCATAATGAAAAACTGTTTTTT; CDR3: CASGSLIAGQHNEKLFF
J: TRBJ1-5; D: NA; V: TRBV30; size: many; DNA: TGTGCCTGGAGCAGAGGGTCGGGGGGAAGCAATCAGCCCCAGCATTTT; CDR3: CAWSRGSGGSNQPQHF
J: TRBJ1-4; D: NA; V: TRBV27; size: many; DNA: TGTGCCAGCAGTTCCCTACGCTTAAAGGAGGATGAAAAACTGTTTTTT; CDR3: CASSSLRLKEDEKLFF
J: TRBJ2-5; D: NA; V: TRBV28; size: many; DNA: TGTGCCAGCAGTTCTCCCGCAGGGGAAGAGGCCCAGTACTTC; CDR3: CASSSPAGEEAQYF
J: TRBJ2-5; D: NA; V: TRBV5-1; size: NA; DNA: TGCGCCAGCAGCTTGGAGTTTGTAGAGACCCAGTACTTC; CDR3: CASSLEFVETQYF
J: TRBJ2-1; D: TRBD1; V: TRBV3-1; size: many; DNA: TGTGCCAGCAGCCTGGACAGGGCGGCCTTCTACAATGAGCAGTTCTTC; CDR3: CASSLDRAAFYNEQFF
J: TRBJ2-3; D: TRBD2; V: TRBV7-2; size: many; DNA: TGTGCCAGCAGCTTAGAGAGGACTAGATTCTCCGGGGAAGATACGCAGTATTTT; CDR3: CASSLERTRFSGEDTQYF
J: TRBJ2-7; D: NA; V: TRBV20-1; size: few; DNA: TGCAGTGCCCCTCAGGGGACCCACACCTACGAGCAGTACTTC; CDR3: CSAPQGTHTYEQYF